These T cell receptor beta chains were read from a single sample in a study of cytomegalovirus exposure and HLA in healthy donors. TCRdb's copy holds only in-frame clones and misses some; the assay was immunoSEQ multiplex PCR. The sample holds 150,000 to 200,000 clones, 84% seen once. Sequencing was carried out using PBMCs. All receptors derive from a man aged 30 to 39 in good health and CMV-seropositive. Both conserved end residues are trimmed from each CDR3.

J gene	V gene	CDR3 protein
TRBJ2-1	TRBV6-4	ASSGTSGSFNEQF
TRBJ2-3	TRBV15	ATSSPGLATSTDTQY
TRBJ2-1	TRBV18	ASSLGTSDEQF
TRBJ2-3	TRBV28	ASKRQTSTDTQY
TRBJ2-2	TRBV6-5	ASSYTRFDGELF
TRBJ2-7	TRBV21-1	ASSKPRPGQTYEQY
TRBJ2-7	TRBV5-4	ASSLVGSYEQY
TRBJ2-1	TRBV10-3	AISGRQNEQF
TRBJ2-6	TRBV21-1	ASRHPGGSSGANVLT
TRBJ1-4	TRBV9	ASSQTPAPNEKLF
TRBJ2-3	TRBV5-1	ASSLIQGSTDTQY
TRBJ2-5	TRBV2	ASRLETQY
TRBJ2-2	TRBV9	ASSGEYTGELF
TRBJ2-7	TRBV10-3	AIRGQGTSYEQY
TRBJ2-7	TRBV19	ASSSLPQVSYEQY
TRBJ1-1	TRBV5-4	ASSLGRDTEAF